This T cell receptor (beta chain) was sequenced in a study of vaccination and CD4 T cells after COVID-19. Sequencing of the DNA from cultured CD4+ T cells was carried out with the Oncomine TCR Beta short-read assay. TCRdb analysed the PCR reads with MiXCR anew, one entry per CDR3 protein. Among 6,000 to 6,500 distinct CDR3 sequences listed, approximately 47% were seen once. This CDR3 region has 14 residues. Per germline, CDR1 LNHDA and CDR2 SQIVND (reference sequence). V was pared by 4 bases and J by 3 bases, with 13 bases between. With regard to this clonotype: No antigen is known for it.

Noted treatment: approximately 9-day PBMC culture with coronavirus spike peptide pools or control peptides (ViraFEST assay). Unexposed donor CD4+ T cells predated the COVID-19 pandemic, collected 2011-2018. The chain recombines TRBV19 with TRBJ2-7; unclear D gene. This receptor was identified in a human donor in good health. The specimen was CD4+ T cells from blood, cultured in vitro. The CDR3 sequence is CASSSSENLYEQYF. Written as DNA, the CDR3 is TGTGCCAGTAGTAGTTCAGAAAACCTCTACGAGCAGTACTTC.